The 14 T cell receptor beta chains below come from one sample, sequenced in a study of tumor-infiltrating lymphocytes in primary liver carcinoma. Using a constant-region primer together with ProtoScript II reverse transcriptase, TCR beta cDNA was made from about 500 ng of total RNA. Nested multiplex PCR, run for three rounds with slightly modified ARM-PCR, yielded TCR beta libraries. With TRBV1-TRBV30 forward primers and a C-beta reverse primer, the first two PCR rounds were run for roughly 10 cycles each. TCRdb re-derived calls from the multiplex PCR reads in MiXCR, one entry per CDR3 protein. Among about 120,000 distinct CDR3 sequences listed, around 60% were seen once. The approximately 17-32 mg bulk tissue piece was not sorted before simultaneous RNA and DNA extraction. Sequenced: liver tumor tissue from sampling region 1. Stated subset: tumor region T1, superior pole. Every receptor here comes from a woman in her sixties with primary liver carcinoma and hepatitis B virus infection.

Ten or more counts support this clonotype. The gene calls are TRBV28 and TRBJ2-3; TRBD1 matches 8 bases. The CDR3 is made up of 15 amino acids. J was trimmed by 3 bases and V by 6 bases; bases with no gene match: 8. Germline CDR1 and CDR2: MDHEN and SYDVKM. CDR3 sequence: CASSLRTGWTDTQYF. CDR3 nucleotide sequence: TGTGCCAGCAGCTTACGGACAGGGTGGACAGATACGCAGTATTTT.

This clonotype has a handful of counts. A read error may be the cause here, since a much bigger clone is one base away. The V gene is TRBV29-1, the J gene TRBJ2-3; 9 positions agree with TRBD1. CDR1 SQVTM and CDR2 ANQGSEA come from the germline V gene. Trimming removed 7 bases from V and 4 bases from J; junction bases left unmatched: 9. CDR3 length equals 14 residues. In nucleotides, the CDR3 is TGCAGCGCTGCGGGGACAGGGCCGGCAGATACGCAGTATTTT. It codes for CSAAGTGPADTQYF.

Details on this clonotype: The junction differs from germline at one of its ends, possibly a read error. The gene calls are TRBV11-2 and TRBJ2-4; weak D call: TRBD2 (5 bases). Germline assignment: CDR1 SGHAT and CDR2 FQNNGV. The CDR3 length is 15 residues. The CDR3 loop reads CASCLEPASQAIQYF. The CDR3 DNA follows: TGTGCCAGCTGCTTAGAACCGGCTAGCCAGGCCATTCAGTATTTC. The whole variable domain, filled in from reference TRBV11-2 and TRBJ2-4, reads EAGVAQSPRYKIIEKRQSVAFWCNPISGHATLYWYQQILGQGPKLLIQFQNNGVVDDSQLPKDRFSAERLKGVDSTLKIQPAKLEDSAVYLCASCLEPASQAIQYFGAGTRLSVL.

The chain couples TRBV14 to TRBJ2-7, with 11 bases lining up with TRBD1. CDR3 length equals 15 residues. V was pared by 4 bases and J by 12 bases, with 14 bases of the junction left unmatched. Germline V gene sequence: CDR1 SGHDN, CDR2 FVKESK. In nucleotides, the CDR3 is TGTGCCAGCAGCCGAGCCGGGACAGGGGGTTTCCCTCTGTACTTC. Translated: CASSRAGTGGFPLYF.

The chain combines TRBV5-1 with TRBJ2-7; D remains unclear. Trimming left V 1 base short and J 4 bases short, with 12 bases between. The CDR3 is made up of 14 amino acids. CDR1 is SGHRS, CDR2 YFSETQ, per germline. Written as DNA, the CDR3 is TGCGCCAGCAGCTTGAATACAGAGCTGTACGAGCAGTACTTC. Its protein product is CASSLNTELYEQYF. The whole variable domain, remainder taken from reference TRBV5-1 and TRBJ2-7, is KAGVTQTPRYLIKTRGQQVTLSCSPISGHRSVSWYQQTPGQGLQFLFEYFSETQRNKGNFPGRFSGRQFSNSRSEMNVSTLELGDSALYLCASSLNTELYEQYFGPGTRLTVT.

This clonotype was detected only once. The chain carries TRBV4-1 and TRBJ1-4; 9 nucleotides match TRBD1. J lost 5 bases, V lost 2 bases, and 12 bases had no gene match. Germline V lookup: CDR1 MGHRA, CDR2 YSYEKL. The CDR3 loop spans 18 amino acids. The CDR3 loop is CASSQFGQGKPPNEKLFF. CDR3 in DNA: TGCGCCAGCAGCCAATTTGGACAGGGGAAGCCTCCGAATGAAAAACTGTTTTTT.

As for this clonotype: This clone may be a read error of a much larger clone one base away. The chain couples TRBV12-3 or TRBV12-4 to TRBJ2-1; 7 bases agree with TRBD2. V dropped 8 bases and J dropped 3; count of bases not matched to a gene: 10. This CDR3 comprises 15 residues. This CDR3 reads CASRPPGRNYNEQFF. The CDR3 bases are TGTGCCAGCCGCCCACCCGGGAGGAACTACAATGAGCAGTTCTTC.

This clonotype was counted many times. The chain couples TRBV29-1 to TRBJ2-3; no clear D gene. The CDR3 totals 12 residues. CDR1 is SQVTM and CDR2 is ANQGSEA in the germline V gene. V shed 7 bases and J shed 1 base, with 9 bases lying between them. In DNA, the CDR3 is TGCAGCGCCCGGACCCGCACAGATACGCAGTATTTT. Translated, it gives CSARTRTDTQYF.

V is TRBV12-3 or TRBV12-4 and J is TRBJ2-2; 7 positions match TRBD1. The junction had 10 bases not matched to a gene; V was cut back by 6 bases and J by 3 bases. The CDR3 sequence is 16 residues long. The CDR3, as DNA: TGTGCCAGCAGGCCTTCCCGGGACAGCCACACCGGGGAGCTGTTTTTT. Its translation: CASRPSRDSHTGELFF.

About this clonotype: This may stem from a read error, because a much larger clone lies one nucleotide away. The chain recombines TRBV10-1 with TRBJ1-2; no definite D call. CDR1 is WNHNN and CDR2 is SYGVQD in the germline V gene (reference sequence). The CDR3 runs to 13 residues. Here the CDR3 reads CASSEARNYGHTF. The CDR3 nucleotides are TGCGCCAGCAGTGAAGCCAGGAACTATGGCCACACCTTC.

The chain links TRBV20-1 to TRBJ2-7, with 15 bases that match TRBD2. The CDR3 runs to 15 residues. After removal of 4 bases from V and 5 bases from J, the junction contained 6 bases not matched to a gene. Germline loops: CDR1 DFQATT, CDR2 SNEGSKA (reference sequence). As DNA, the CDR3 is TGCAGTGCTAAGGCCGGGACTAGCGGGAGGCACGAGCAGTACTTC. Translating it yields CSAKAGTSGRHEQYF.

This chain joins TRBV5-1 and TRBJ2-3; 8 bases are a match to TRBD1. V trimming: 4 bases; J trimming: 4 bases; junction bases outside the gene matches: 5. CDR1 is SGHRS and CDR2 is YFSETQ in the germline V gene. The CDR3 extends over 14 amino acids. This CDR3 reads CASSRGQGADTQYF. CDR3 sequence (DNA): TGCGCCAGCAGCAGAGGACAGGGAGCAGATACGCAGTATTTT.

This sequence joins TRBV11-1 and TRBJ2-7; D is possibly TRBD2 (5 bases). This CDR3 comprises 13 residues. Trimming removed 8 bases at V and 2 bases at J, with 13 bases between. Germline V gives CDR1 SGHAT, CDR2 FQDESV (reference sequence). The DNA for the CDR3 is TGTGCCAGCGGGAAGAGGGCCACCTACGAGCAGTACTTC. Its translation is CASGKRATYEQYF.

Notes on this clonotype: The junction departs from the called germline gene at one end, perhaps through a read error. The gene calls are TRBV7-6 and TRBJ1-3, with 8 bases matching TRBD1. Germline lookup yields CDR1 SGHVS and CDR2 FNYEAQ. The CDR3 sequence is 15 residues long. The CDR3 region is CANSLDAGGRNTIYF. The CDR3 DNA is TGTGCCAACAGCTTAGACGCAGGGGGCAGAAACACCATATATTTT.